The 5 T cell receptor beta chains given below trace back to one sample, sequenced in a study of regulatory T cells in long-lasting Graves disease. Time point: persistent/refractory GD, antithyroid drugs over 5 years with positive TRAb. RNA from PBMCs was the source of the TCR library. Construction of TCR beta libraries relied on iRepertoire HTBI primers and on Arm-PCR targeting CDR3 regions. TCRdb recomputed calls from the multiplex PCR reads with MiXCR, one row per CDR3 protein. The data show 500,000 to 800,000 distinct CDR3 sequences, with about 32% seen just once and 40% to 55% held by the top ten. Sequencing was performed on peripheral blood mononuclear cells (PBMCs), taken when the disease was refractory, from a patient treated with antithyroid drugs. These receptors all stem from a female donor with Graves disease.

This clonotype came up many times. The chain is built from TRBV28 and TRBJ2-7, with 10 nucleotides matching TRBD2. Germline lookup yields CDR1 MDHEN and CDR2 SYDVKM. V lost 7 bases to trimming and J lost 0 bases; unmatched junction nucleotides: 6. The CDR3 covers 15 residues. In nucleotides, the CDR3 is TGTGCCAGCATTAGCGGGAGGACCCACTCCTACGAGCAGTACTTC. Its protein is CASISGRTHSYEQYF.

With respect to this clonotype: The missing conserved phenylalanine or tryptophan at the end of this CDR3 makes a read error likely. V is TRBV10-3 and J is TRBJ1-1; TRBD1 matches 7 bases. CDR3 length: 14 amino acids. J lost 2 bases, V lost 4 bases, and 4 bases had no gene match. Germline assignment: CDR1 ENHRY and CDR2 SYGVKD. Here the CDR3 reads CAISGQGSNTEAFL. CDR3 sequence (DNA): TGTGCCATCAGTGGACAGGGTTCTAACACTGAAGCTTTCCTT.

This clonotype was picked up many times. The chain has TRBV20-1 and TRBJ1-5; 8 bases match TRBD1. The ends lost 5 bases at V and 3 bases at J; junction bases unmatched: 3. The CDR3 is made up of 13 amino acids. Germline V lookup: CDR1 DFQATT, CDR2 SNEGSKA (reference sequence). Written as DNA, the CDR3 is TGCAGTGCTGGACAGGGTTCCAATCAGCCCCAGCATTTT. Amino acid sequence: CSAGQGSNQPQHF.

V and J are TRBV20-1 and TRBJ2-2; tentative D call: TRBD2 (6 bases). Trimming took off 3 bases at V and 1 base at J, with 9 bases between the two ends. CDR1 DFQATT and CDR2 SNEGSKA come from the germline V gene (reference sequence). The CDR3 loop spans 14 amino acids. In DNA, the CDR3 is TGCAGTGCTAGGGGCGGGAAGAACACCGGGGAGCTGTTTTTT. Translated, it gives CSARGGKNTGELFF.

This clonotype was detected ten times or more. The chain couples TRBV7-2 to TRBJ1-1; perhaps TRBD1 as D (5 bases). This CDR3 region has 13 residues. Germline-derived CDR1 and CDR2 are SGHTA and FQGNSA. Deletions cut 3 bases from V and 3 bases from J, with 8 bases between. CDR3 DNA: TGTGCCAGCAGCTTTCTAGGGGACACTGAAGCTTTCTTT. This encodes CASSFLGDTEAFF.